The sequence of this TCR beta chain was determined in a study of control samples from healthy donors and cancer patients (dated by TCRdb to between 2020 and 2021). From V the trimming removes 7 bases and from J it removes 10 bases, while the gene matches leave 5 bases of the junction unaccounted for. The CDR3, from cysteine to phenylalanine, totals 12 residues. Only the CDR3 region is kept as DNA, spanning 36 bases read in frame from base 1. CDR1 and CDR2 are read off the germline V gene as MDHEN and SYDVKM. As concerns this clone: Its antigen is not yet known. Base qualities were left out, and no much larger clone turns up one base away.

The library was obtained by the immunoSEQ multiplex PCR assay. The clones in this table, taken by TCRdb from immuneACCESS, are in-frame only. Not every clone is retained; where verified, under half of the shortfall comes from an unresolved V gene, and the cause of the rest is unknown. The sample table holds about 160,000 clones, of which 70% to 90% were seen once. The biggest ten clones account for 12% of the sample. The V and J segments used are TRBV28 and TRBJ1-5, and 9 junctional nucleotides match TRBD1. The sequenced sample was blood. The receptor was derived from a man aged 25-45 years in good health. DNA sequence: TGTGCCAGCACCACAGGGGGCGGACCCCAGCATTTT. It translates to CASTTGGGPQHF. The entire variable domain, with the stretches around the CDR3 drawn from the reference TRBV28 and TRBJ1-5 proteins, is DVKVTQSSRYLVKRTGEKVFLECVQDMDHENMFWYRQDPGLGLRLIYFSYDVKMKEKGDIPEGYSVSREKKERFSLILESASTNQTSMYLCASTTGGGPQHFGDGTRLSIL.